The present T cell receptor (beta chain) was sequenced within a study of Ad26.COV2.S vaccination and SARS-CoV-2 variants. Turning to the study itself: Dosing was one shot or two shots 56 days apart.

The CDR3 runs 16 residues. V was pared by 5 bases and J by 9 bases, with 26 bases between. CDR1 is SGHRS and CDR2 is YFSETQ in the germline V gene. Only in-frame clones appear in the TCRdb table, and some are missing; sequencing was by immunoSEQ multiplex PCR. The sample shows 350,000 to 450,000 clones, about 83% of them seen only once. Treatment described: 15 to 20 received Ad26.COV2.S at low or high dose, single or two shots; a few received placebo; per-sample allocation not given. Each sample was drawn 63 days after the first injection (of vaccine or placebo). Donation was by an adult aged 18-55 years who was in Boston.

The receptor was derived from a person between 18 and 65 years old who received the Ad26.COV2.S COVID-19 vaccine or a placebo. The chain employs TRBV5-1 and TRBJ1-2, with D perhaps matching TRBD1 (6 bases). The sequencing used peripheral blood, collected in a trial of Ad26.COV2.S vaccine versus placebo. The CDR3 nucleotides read TGCGCCAGCAGTCCGGGATTACAGGGAATTTCGACGAGCTACACCTTC. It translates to CASSPGLQGISTSYTF.